What follows are 24 T cell receptor beta chains derived from one specimen sequenced in a study of CD8+ T cells in alopecia areata. cDNA reverse transcribed from extracted RNA served as the sequencing template. Some clones are missing from TCRdb's copy, which holds only in-frame ones; the method was immunoSEQ multiplex PCR. The sample yields some 6,000 clones, without any singletons. Sorting used CD4, CD8alpha, NKG2D, NKG2ACE and other markers on pooled cutaneous lymph node cells. The sequenced material came from CD8+ T cells sorted from a lymph node. The receptors come from a C3H/HeJ mouse with alopecia areata. MHC haplotype of the mouse line: H2-k.

The table lists this clone with many counts. The gene symbols are mouse symbols. The CDR3 goes on 3 residues after the read ends, and that part is filled in from the germline J gene. This sequence joins TRBV16 and TRBJ1-6, with D hard to call. TRBJ1-6 qualifies as an ORF whose function is uncertain. The length of the CDR3 is 15 residues. The V and J ends lost 0 bases and 0 bases respectively, with 3 bases between them. Germline V gene lookup returns CDR1 SGHSA and CDR2 FRNQAP. The CDR3 bases that were read are TGTGCAAGCAGCTTAGACAGTTCCTATAATTCGCCC. Its protein product is CASSLDSSYNSP. The CDR3 as a whole reads CASSLDSSYNSPLYF.

Concerning this clone: These gene names are mouse names. The read finishes 4 residues shy of the CDR3 end, and the germline J gene is used to complete it. The V call is TRBV4, the J call TRBJ2-5; the D gene is possibly TRBD2 (6 bases). The V and J ends lost 3 bases and 0 bases respectively, with 10 bases between them. Germline lookup yields CDR1 LGHDT and CDR2 YNNKQL (reference sequence). This CDR3 contains 15 residues. The CDR3 region is CASSYLGFNQDTQYF. Partial CDR3 DNA: TGTGCCAGCAGCTATCTGGGGTTTAACCAAGAC.

This clone is termed medium-sized (0.01 to 0.1%). Genes and germline come from the mouse. The read gets to within 4 residues of the CDR3 end, and the germline J gene fills in the rest. The gene calls are TRBV13-1 and TRBJ2-5; 7 nucleotides line up with TRBD2. CDR3 length: 12 amino acids. CDR1 and CDR2 from the germline V gene are NSHNY and SYGAGN. The CDR3: CASTDWEDTQYF. The sequenced CDR3 bases are TGTGCCAGCACCGACTGGGAAGAC.

This clone has a handful of counts. Gene and germline names: mouse. The sequence runs out 4 residues before the end of the CDR3; the remainder is reconstructed from the germline J gene. This chain joins TRBV31 and TRBJ1-1; D is possibly TRBD1 (5 bases). This CDR3 contains 11 residues. V lost 5 bases and J lost 1, with 5 bases in between. The V gene's germline CDR1 is GKSSPN and CDR2 SITVG. The CDR3 sequence is CAWGGNTEVFF. The covered CDR3 bases are TGTGCCTGGGGGGGGAACACA.

This clone was detected many times. Gene names follow the mouse nomenclature. The read ends 4 residues shy of where the CDR3 ends; the end is completed using the germline J gene. Other DNA sequences of this sample code for an identical CDR3. The J gene is TRBJ2-7, the V gene TRBV1; 10 nucleotides line up with TRBD1. Looked up from germline, CDR1 is NSQYPW and CDR2 is LRSPGD (reference sequence). The J segment lost 3 bases and the V segment lost 3 bases, leaving 2 bases of the junction unmatched. The CDR3 length is 14 residues. The CDR3 DNA, read in part, is TGCACCTGCAGTGCCCGGACAGGGGGCTAT. This gives the protein CTCSARTGGY. The whole CDR3 protein is CTCSARTGGYEQYF.

This clone showed up many times. The gene names given are mouse names. The read comes to an end 4 residues before the CDR3 does, leaving the germline J gene to fill in the end. The chain is built from TRBV13-2 and TRBJ2-5, with TRBD1 as a possible D gene (6 bases). CDR3 length equals 14 residues. Germline CDR1 reads NNHNN; CDR2 reads SYGAGS (reference sequence). Trimming took off 0 bases at V and 2 bases at J, with 7 bases between the two ends. The CDR3 spells CASGDAQGQDTQYF. Incomplete CDR3 DNA: TGTGCCAGCGGTGATGCACAGGGCCAAGAC.

This clone was seen more than once but under ten times. Mouse gene names and germline throughout. The read falls 4 residues short of the CDR3 end, and the missing part is taken from the germline J gene. The rearrangement links TRBV31 to TRBJ2-2, with a tentative D call TRBD2 (7 bases). CDR1 and CDR2 from the germline V gene are GKSSPN and SITVG. Trimming took 0 bases from V and 6 from J, leaving 11 bases between them. There are 14 residues in the CDR3. The CDR3 sequence is CAWSLVGGPGQLYF. The part of the CDR3 DNA that was read is TGTGCCTGGAGTCTAGTGGGGGGCCCCGGG.

This clone is judged medium-sized (0.01 to 0.1%). All gene names here are mouse names. The CDR3 end lies 4 residues beyond the end of the read and is filled in from the germline J gene. The chain uses TRBV14 and TRBJ1-2, with 7 bases matching TRBD1. CDR1 is SGHDT and CDR2 is FRDEAV in the germline V gene. The ends lost 1 base at V and 0 bases at J; junction bases unmatched: 0. There are 14 residues in the CDR3. CDR3 DNA (partial): TGTGCCAGCAGTTTCCAGGGGGCAAACTCC. Protein: CASSFQGANS. The full CDR3 protein is CASSFQGANSDYTF.

This clone was seen only a few times. All gene names here are mouse names. The read ends 4 residues shy of where the CDR3 ends; the end is completed using the germline J gene. The V and J genes are TRBV19 and TRBJ2-3; 10 bases match TRBD2. CDR1 is FNHDT, CDR2 SITEND, per germline (reference sequence). The CDR3 totals 16 residues. J lost 0 bases, V lost 5 bases, and 6 bases had no gene match. The part of the CDR3 DNA that was read is TGTGCCAGCAGCCCTCGGACTGGGGGTAGTGCAGAA. As protein: CASSPRTGGSAE. Given in full, the CDR3 is CASSPRTGGSAETLYF.

In the case of this clone: Gene names and germline match the mouse. The CDR3: CASSSTGGNYAEQFF. The part of the CDR3 DNA that was read is TGTGCCAGCAGTTCGACTGGGGGGAACTATGCT. The chain carries TRBV26 and TRBJ2-1, with 10 bases that match TRBD2. The CDR3 extends 4 residues past the end of the read, so its final part is completed from the germline J gene. This CDR3 has 15 amino acids. The V gene end was trimmed by 5 bases and the J gene end by 1 base; junction bases not matched to a gene: 2. Germline-derived CDR1 and CDR2 are KGHPV and FQNQEV (reference sequence).

Comment on this clone: Mouse gene names apply. The CDR3 is cut off 4 residues early in the read; its end comes from the germline J gene. The chain combines TRBV19 with TRBJ2-7, with 10 bases aligning to TRBD2. This CDR3 spans 13 amino acids. Germline CDR1 and CDR2: FNHDT and SITEND (reference sequence). The sequenced part of the CDR3 DNA is TGTGCCAGCAGTATGGGACTGGGGTAT. This codes for CASSMGLGY. The whole CDR3 is CASSMGLGYEQYF.

This clone has at least ten counts. Gene names and germline refer to mouse. The CDR3 end falls 4 residues outside the read, so it is completed with the germline J gene. This rearrangement joins TRBV31 to TRBJ2-1, with 7 bases that match TRBD2. This CDR3 has 14 residues. Germline lookup yields CDR1 GKSSPN and CDR2 SITVG. With 2 bases clipped from V and 2 bases from J, the junction kept 3 bases outside the gene matches. The CDR3 bases that were read are TGTGCCTGGAGTGCCGGACTGGACTATGCT. Protein product: CAWSAGLDYA. The whole CDR3 protein is CAWSAGLDYAEQFF.

This clone was recorded at least ten times. The gene names given are mouse names. The CDR3 end falls 4 residues outside the read, so it is completed with the germline J gene. The rearrangement links TRBV1 to TRBJ1-1, with 9 bases that match TRBD1. Germline loops: CDR1 NSQYPW, CDR2 LRSPGD (reference sequence). This CDR3 contains 12 residues. The CDR3 loop reads CTCSTGGAEVFF. CDR3 bases read: TGCACCTGCAGTACAGGGGGCGCA.

At least ten counts were recorded for this clone. Germline and genes here are mouse. Read sequence stops 4 residues before the CDR3 end, and the germline J gene provides the missing end. This sequence joins TRBV14 and TRBJ2-7; perhaps TRBD1 as D (6 bases). Trimming stripped 5 bases from V and 2 bases from J, with 11 bases between. The germline V gene encodes CDR1 SGHDT and CDR2 FRDEAV. The CDR3 has 13 residues. The part of the CDR3 DNA that was read is TGTGCCAGCAGCCCAGGACAGACCTAT. This encodes CASSPGQTY. The CDR3 reads in full as CASSPGQTYEQYF.

This clone was detected ten times or more. Gene names denote mouse genes. The CDR3 is cut off 4 residues early in the read; its end comes from the germline J gene. The genes are TRBV13-3 and TRBJ2-3; TRBD2 agrees at 10 bases. There are 16 residues in the CDR3. Germline V gene lookup returns CDR1 NNHDY and CDR2 SYVADS. J gave up 1 base and V 3 bases, and 5 bases lay outside the gene matches. CDR3 residues: CASSVWGGAGAETLYF. The CDR3 DNA, read in part, is TGTGCCAGCAGTGTCTGGGGGGGCGCGGGTGCAGAA.

This clone was found a few times. Any gene name here is a mouse gene name. Read sequence stops 3 residues before the CDR3 end, and the germline J gene provides the missing end. V and J are TRBV13-2 and TRBJ1-6, with 8 bases that match TRBD1. TRBJ1-6 counts as an open reading frame of uncertain function. Germline trimming cut 2 bases from V and 7 bases from J; bases unmatched to any gene: 2. From germline, CDR1 is NNHNN and CDR2 SYGAGS (reference sequence). This CDR3 has 14 amino acids. The covered CDR3 bases are TGTGCCAGCGGTGAGACAGGGGTAAATTCGCCC. Its translation is CASGETGVNSP. The full CDR3 protein reads CASGETGVNSPLYF.

This clone was recorded a few times. Mouse names are used for the genes. The read ends 4 residues shy of where the CDR3 ends; the end is completed using the germline J gene. This rearrangement joins TRBV5 to TRBJ2-5, with D unresolved. Germline assignment: CDR1 LGHNA and CDR2 YNLKQL (reference sequence). The CDR3 runs 15 residues. The V end was cut by 0 bases, the J end by 0 bases, with 7 bases between. The chain's CDR3 is CASSQEGGNQDTQYF. CDR3 DNA, as far as it was read: TGTGCCAGCAGCCAAGAAGGTGGGAACCAAGAC.

This clone was counted a few times. Mouse gene names and germline throughout. With the read ending 4 residues before the CDR3 end, the germline J gene is used to fill in that end. This rearrangement joins TRBV14 to TRBJ2-5; D is perhaps TRBD2 (6 bases). The germline CDR1 and CDR2 sequences are SGHDT and FRDEAV. V lost 2 bases and J 2 bases, leaving 6 bases between the germline ends. CDR3 length: 13 residues. Here the CDR3 reads CASSFGGQDTQYF. The part of the CDR3 DNA that was read is TGTGCCAGCAGTTTTGGGGGCCAAGAC. The variable domain in full, completed from reference TRBV14 and TRBJ2-5, reads EAGVTQSPRYAVLQEGQAVSFWCDPISGHDTLYWYQQPRDQGPQLLVYFRDEAVIDNSQLPSDRFSAVRPKGTNSTLKIQSAKQGDTATYLCASSFGGQDTQYFGPGTRLLVL.

This clone was found many times. The genes are named according to mouse. The read stops 4 residues short of the end of the CDR3; the missing end is completed from the germline J gene. The J gene is TRBJ1-1, the V gene TRBV5, with TRBD1 matching over 7 bases. Germline V lookup: CDR1 LGHNA, CDR2 YNLKQL (reference sequence). This CDR3 spans 12 amino acids. The part of the CDR3 DNA that was read is TGTGCCAGCAGCCAAAGGGGGCCA. As protein: CASSQRGP. In full, the CDR3 is CASSQRGPEVFF.

This clone rates as medium-sized. Mouse gene names and germline throughout. Read data end 4 residues before the CDR3 end; the end is taken from the germline J gene. The chain uses TRBV16 and TRBJ2-7, with 7 bases identical to TRBD1. This CDR3 comprises 13 residues. Germline V lookup: CDR1 SGHSA, CDR2 FRNQAP. CDR3 amino acids: CASSFGTAYEQYF. Incomplete CDR3 DNA: TGTGCAAGCAGCTTCGGGACAGCTTAT.

There are many counts of this clone. Mouse names are used for the genes. The sequenced fragment ends 4 residues before the CDR3 boundary, so the rest is inferred from the germline J gene. The rearrangement links TRBV13-3 to TRBJ1-2; TRBD1 matches at 8 bases. Germline V gene lookup returns CDR1 NNHDY and CDR2 SYVADS. The CDR3 runs to 15 residues. Germline trimming cut 0 bases from V and 1 base from J; bases unmatched to any gene: 2. Partial CDR3 DNA: TGTGCCAGCAGTGATGTAGGGACAGGAAACTCC. It translates to CASSDVGTGNS. The full CDR3 reads CASSDVGTGNSDYTF.

This clone was detected many times. Each gene name is a mouse one. Coverage ceases 4 residues before the CDR3 finishes, and the germline J gene fills in the end. J is TRBJ2-7 and V is TRBV13-2, with TRBD2 matching over 11 bases. The CDR3 sequence is 13 residues long. Per germline, CDR1 NNHNN and CDR2 SYGAGS (reference sequence). The covered CDR3 bases are TGTGCCAGCGACGGGGACTGGGGGTAT. It specifies CASDGDWGY. The entire CDR3 reads CASDGDWGYEQYF.

As for this clone: Germline and genes here are mouse. The read ends 4 residues early relative to the CDR3; the germline J gene fills the gap. The chain links TRBV13-2 to TRBJ2-5, with a tentative D call TRBD1 (6 bases). There are 13 residues in the CDR3. Germline V gene lookup returns CDR1 NNHNN and CDR2 SYGAGS (reference sequence). The CDR3 loop is CASGDTGRDTQYF. The DNA read from the CDR3 is TGTGCCAGCGGTGATACAGGGAGAGAC.

This clone has ten or more counts. Gene names refer to mouse genes. Read sequence stops 4 residues before the CDR3 end, and the germline J gene provides the missing end. This chain joins TRBV16 and TRBJ2-1, with 9 bases identical to TRBD2. V shed 2 bases, J shed 3 bases, and the junction held 5 bases outside the gene matches. The CDR3 totals 16 residues. Germline assignment: CDR1 SGHSA and CDR2 FRNQAP. The CDR3 bases that were read are TGTGCAAGCAGCTTACCGGGACTGGGAGTCTATGCT. It specifies CASSLPGLGVYA. The CDR3 reads in full as CASSLPGLGVYAEQFF.